Presented here are 9 T cell receptor beta chains from one specimen sequenced in a study of T cells in Graves' hyperthyroidism and ophthalmopathy. The investigators amplified TCR beta CDR3 regions from RNA transcripts. A first-round RT-PCR of the TCR CDR3 used the HTBI primer set. TCRdb analysed the multiplex PCR reads with MiXCR anew, one entry per CDR3 protein. The sample yields a few hundred thousand distinct CDR3 sequences, roughly an eighth seen once. The specimen was blood. The receptors stem from a woman younger than 35 with Graves' hyperthyroidism.

In this sample, this clonotype turned up many times. V and J are TRBV6-1 and TRBJ2-7; D is undetermined. Trimming removed 7 bases at V and 0 bases at J, with 13 bases between. The length of the CDR3 is 14 residues. Germline V gene lookup returns CDR1 MNHNS and CDR2 SASEGT. CDR3 DNA: TGTGCCAGCATGGGTGGAAGGATCTCCTACGAGCAGTACTTC. Protein sequence: CASMGGRISYEQYF.

V gene TRBV7-9 combines with J gene TRBJ1-1; perhaps TRBD1 as D (6 bases). The germline V gene encodes CDR1 SEHNR and CDR2 FQNEAQ (reference sequence). The CDR3 has 13 residues. V lost 5 bases to trimming and J lost 6 bases, with 13 bases between them. CDR3 protein: CASSRGTKAEAFF. CDR3 nucleotides: TGTGCCAGCAGCCGAGGGACAAAGGCTGAAGCTTTCTTT. The full variable domain, with the rest looked up from reference TRBV7-9 and TRBJ1-1, is DTGVSQNPRHKITKRGQNVTFRCDPISEHNRLYWYRQTLGQGPEFLTYFQNEAQLEKSRLLSDRFSAERPKGSFSTLEIQRTEQGDSAMYLCASSRGTKAEAFFGQGTRLTVV.

This clonotype was detected many times. The chain is built from TRBV12-3 or TRBV12-4 and TRBJ2-7; D possibly corresponds to TRBD1 (6 bases). V lost 5 bases, J lost 6 bases, and 17 bases lay in between. The CDR3 consists of 14 residues. CDR3 residues: CASSPRQVRTEQYF. In DNA form, the CDR3 reads TGTGCCAGCAGTCCACGACAGGTTCGGACCGAGCAGTACTTC.

This clonotype showed up many times. This rearrangement joins TRBV6-5 to TRBJ1-1; D is unclear. The germline V gene has CDR1 MNHEY and CDR2 SVGAGI. Deletions cut 2 bases from V and 1 base from J, with 8 bases between. This CDR3 comprises 14 residues. CDR3 region: CASSYEGRNTEAFF. The DNA of the CDR3 is TGTGCCAGCAGTTACGAGGGAAGGAACACTGAAGCTTTCTTT.

This clonotype was seen repeatedly, ten times or more. The chain carries TRBV30 and TRBJ2-7; 7 bases map to TRBD2. CDR3 length equals 11 residues. The V segment lost 5 bases and the J segment 7 bases; nucleotides outside the gene matches: 5. CDR1 and CDR2 from the germline V gene are GTSNPN and SVGIG (reference sequence). The CDR3 DNA reads as TGTGCCTGGGCTCTCGGGGGGGAGCAGTACTTC. It encodes CAWALGGEQYF.

This clonotype was detected ten times or more. The genes are TRBV6-2 or TRBV6-3 and TRBJ2-1; possibly TRBD1 for D (5 bases). Germline assignment: CDR1 MNHEY and CDR2 SVGEGT. Trimming cost V 5 bases and J 2 bases, with 13 bases left between them. The CDR3 spans 15 residues. CDR3 in DNA: TGTGCCAGCAGTACATCAGCAGGGACCTACAATGAGCAGTTCTTC. As protein: CASSTSAGTYNEQFF.

This clonotype was counted many times. V gene TRBV12-3 or TRBV12-4 combines with J gene TRBJ2-3; D remains unclear. This CDR3 is 13 amino acids long. The V end was cut by 6 bases, the J end by 2 bases, with 9 bases between. CDR3 sequence reads: CASSPWDTDTQYF. The CDR3 DNA follows: TGTGCCAGCAGCCCGTGGGACACAGATACGCAGTATTTT.

This clonotype was observed many times. The V gene is TRBV18, the J gene TRBJ1-1; D gene ambiguous. The V end lost 6 bases, the J end lost 7 bases, and 9 bases lay between the germline ends. CDR3 length equals 11 residues. Germline V gene data show CDR1 as KGHSH and CDR2 as LQKENI. The CDR3 region is CASSPQLEAFF. The CDR3 DNA reads TGTGCCAGCTCCCCTCAGCTTGAAGCTTTCTTT.

V usage is TRBV7-9 and J usage is TRBJ2-1; 8 nucleotides match TRBD2. This CDR3 region has 18 residues. Germline CDR1 is SEHNR and CDR2 is FQNEAQ (reference sequence). J was trimmed by 8 bases and V by 3 bases; bases with no gene match: 18. CDR3 sequence: CASSLYSGSYFGSDEQFF. CDR3 bases: TGTGCCAGCAGCTTGTACAGCGGGAGTTATTTTGGAAGCGATGAGCAGTTCTTC. The full variable domain, with the rest looked up from reference TRBV7-9 and TRBJ2-1, is DTGVSQNPRHKITKRGQNVTFRCDPISEHNRLYWYRQTLGQGPEFLTYFQNEAQLEKSRLLSDRFSAERPKGSFSTLEIQRTEQGDSAMYLCASSLYSGSYFGSDEQFFGPGTRLTVL.